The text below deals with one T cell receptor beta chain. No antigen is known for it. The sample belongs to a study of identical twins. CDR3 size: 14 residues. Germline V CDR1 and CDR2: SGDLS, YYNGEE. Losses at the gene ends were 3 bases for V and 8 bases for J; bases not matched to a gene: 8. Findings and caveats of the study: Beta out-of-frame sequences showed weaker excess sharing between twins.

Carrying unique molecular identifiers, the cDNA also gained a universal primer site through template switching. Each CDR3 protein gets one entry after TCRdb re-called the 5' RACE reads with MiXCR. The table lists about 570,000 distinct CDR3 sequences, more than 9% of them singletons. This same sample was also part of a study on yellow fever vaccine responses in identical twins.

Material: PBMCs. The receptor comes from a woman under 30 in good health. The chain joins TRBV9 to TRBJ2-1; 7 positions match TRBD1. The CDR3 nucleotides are TGTGCCAGCAGCGGAACAGGGGTGGCGGATGAGCAGTTCTTC. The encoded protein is CASSGTGVADEQFF.